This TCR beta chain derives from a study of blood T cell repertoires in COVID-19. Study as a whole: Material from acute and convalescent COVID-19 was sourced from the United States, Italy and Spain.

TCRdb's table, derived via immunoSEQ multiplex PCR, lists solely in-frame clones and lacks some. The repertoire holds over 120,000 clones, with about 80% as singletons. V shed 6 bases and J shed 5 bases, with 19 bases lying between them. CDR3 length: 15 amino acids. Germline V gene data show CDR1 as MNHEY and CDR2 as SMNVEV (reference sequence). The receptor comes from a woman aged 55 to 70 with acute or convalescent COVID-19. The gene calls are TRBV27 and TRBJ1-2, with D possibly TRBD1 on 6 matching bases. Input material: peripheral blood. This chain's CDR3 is CASRMTGDLSYGYTF. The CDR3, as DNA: TGTGCCAGCAGAATGACAGGCGATCTTTCTTATGGCTACACCTTC.